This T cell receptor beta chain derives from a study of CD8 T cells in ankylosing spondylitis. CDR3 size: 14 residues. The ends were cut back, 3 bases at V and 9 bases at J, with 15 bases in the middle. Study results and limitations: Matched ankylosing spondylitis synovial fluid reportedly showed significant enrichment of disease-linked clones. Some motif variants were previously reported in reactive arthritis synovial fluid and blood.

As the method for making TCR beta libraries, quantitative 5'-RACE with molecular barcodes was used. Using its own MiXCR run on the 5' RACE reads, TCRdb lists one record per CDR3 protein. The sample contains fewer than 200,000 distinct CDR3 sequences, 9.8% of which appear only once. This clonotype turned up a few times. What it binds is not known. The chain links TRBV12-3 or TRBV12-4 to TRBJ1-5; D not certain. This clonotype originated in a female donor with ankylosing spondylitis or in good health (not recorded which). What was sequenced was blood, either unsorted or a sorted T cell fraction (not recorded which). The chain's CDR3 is CASSLSTSSWPQHF. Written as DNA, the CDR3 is TGTGCCAGCAGTTTGTCGACCTCCTCGTGGCCCCAGCATTTT.